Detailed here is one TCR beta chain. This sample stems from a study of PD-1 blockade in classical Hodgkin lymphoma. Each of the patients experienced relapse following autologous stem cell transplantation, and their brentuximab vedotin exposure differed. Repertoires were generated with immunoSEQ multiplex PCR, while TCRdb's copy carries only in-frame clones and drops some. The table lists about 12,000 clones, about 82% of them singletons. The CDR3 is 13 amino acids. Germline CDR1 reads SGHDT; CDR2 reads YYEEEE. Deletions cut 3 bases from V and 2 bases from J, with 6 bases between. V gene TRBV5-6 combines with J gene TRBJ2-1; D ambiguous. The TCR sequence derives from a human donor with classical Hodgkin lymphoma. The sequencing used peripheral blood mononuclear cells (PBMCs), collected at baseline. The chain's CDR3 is CASSSYAYNEQFF. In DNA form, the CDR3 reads TGTGCCAGCAGCTCCTATGCCTACAATGAGCAGTTCTTC.